The clone carrying this T cell receptor (beta chain) appeared a few times. The antigen is not known. TCRdb re-called the 5' RACE reads with MiXCR, one entry per CDR3 protein. The data show some 1,700,000 distinct CDR3 sequences, around a third seen once. This entry comes from a study of identical twins. The study's findings and limits: Within monozygotic twins, out-of-frame TCR alpha sharing was underestimated by the models. Where out-of-frame alpha sequences were twin-shared, they showed excess low generation probability. There is a chance that invariant MAIT and iNKT cells partially muddied zero-insertion analyses. Abundant cord blood beta clonotypes carried fewer insertions; memory repertoires showed none.

The CDR3 spans 13 residues. Trimming cost V 5 bases and J 5 bases, with 11 bases left between them. The chain joins TRBV12-3 or TRBV12-4 to TRBJ2-3; D may be TRBD2 (5 bases). The sample was cord blood. This receptor was taken from a newborn girl in good health. Written as DNA, the CDR3 is TGTGCCAGCAGTGCCCGGGGTAGAGATACGCAGTATTTT. It translates to CASSARGRDTQYF.